This T cell receptor beta chain was identified during a study of blood T cells in healthy people across ages. Findings of the study overall: Getting older went along with TCR beta diversity per million T cells dropping roughly linearly. It was held that diversity estimates obtained from one million T cells represented underestimates.

The CDR3 is 12 residues long. Germline CDR1 and CDR2: MGHDK and SYGVNS. The ends were cut back, 1 base at V and 10 bases at J, with 10 bases in the middle. Every donor gave approximately 10 milliliters of peripheral blood. Worth noting for this clonotype: The antigen is unknown.

Primed by a sample-barcoded 5' primer and a J-beta primer mix, a second PCR proceeded for 7 to 11 cycles. A template-switch adaptor that had 12 random nucleotides put a tag on each cDNA molecule. TCRdb reprocessed the 5' RACE reads with MiXCR, giving one entry per CDR3 protein. This table holds about 1.4 million distinct CDR3 sequences, approximately 59% found once. The source of this sequence is a man younger than 35 in good health. V gene TRBV25-1 combines with J gene TRBJ1-1, with D possibly being TRBD1 (6 bases). Source material: blood. The CDR3: CASSEWARGAFF. The CDR3 DNA reads TGTGCCAGCAGTGAATGGGCCAGGGGAGCTTTCTTT.